A single sample is the source of the 7 T cell receptor beta chains below, sequenced in a study of cytomegalovirus exposure and HLA in healthy donors. It was with 60 Vbeta and 13 Jbeta primers that the PCR ran. Assay: immunoSEQ multiplex PCR; the TCRdb copy retains only in-frame clones and omits some. The repertoire holds some 91,000 clones, roughly 75% seen once, with roughly 0.71% in the top ten. Source material: PBMCs. The receptors were sampled from a woman aged 60-75 years in good health and CMV-seronegative.

The rearrangement links TRBV10-1 to TRBJ2-7; 13 bases match TRBD2. The junction had 13 bases not matched to a gene; V was cut back by 6 bases and J by 5 bases. Germline V gene sequence: CDR1 WNHNN, CDR2 SYGVQD (reference sequence). This CDR3 comprises 17 residues. Here the CDR3 reads CASSGGLAGATSHEQYF. CDR3 bases: TGCGCCAGCAGCGGTGGACTAGCGGGAGCGACCAGCCACGAGCAGTACTTC.

This sequence joins TRBV7-9 and TRBJ2-7; D possibly corresponds to TRBD2 (5 bases). Trimming pared 1 base from V and 1 base from J, leaving 11 bases between. The germline V gene encodes CDR1 SEHNR and CDR2 FQNEAQ (reference sequence). The CDR3 covers 15 residues. CDR3 sequence reads: CASSLGRVPSYEQYF. CDR3 DNA: TGTGCCAGCAGCTTAGGGCGGGTCCCGTCCTACGAGCAGTACTTC. Together with reference TRBV7-9 and TRBJ2-7, the CDR3 gives the full variable domain: DTGVSQNPRHKITKRGQNVTFRCDPISEHNRLYWYRQTLGQGPEFLTYFQNEAQLEKSRLLSDRFSAERPKGSFSTLEIQRTEQGDSAMYLCASSLGRVPSYEQYFGPGTRLTVT.

The chain couples TRBV30 to TRBJ2-7; 7 positions match TRBD2. The CDR3 sequence is 14 residues long. J was trimmed by 3 bases and V by 0 bases; bases with no gene match: 5. The V gene's germline CDR1 is GTSNPN and CDR2 SVGIG (reference sequence). CDR3 nucleotide sequence: TGTGCCTGGAGTGTCGGCGGGAGTAGCTACGAGCAGTACTTC. Its protein product is CAWSVGGSSYEQYF. Using reference TRBV30 and TRBJ2-7 for the parts outside the CDR3, the full variable domain is SQTIHQWPATLVQPVGSPLSLECTVEGTSNPNLYWYRQAAGRGLQLLFYSVGIGQISSEVPQNLSASRPQDRQFILSSKKLLLSDSGFYLCAWSVGGSSYEQYFGPGTRLTVT.

To note about this clone: Other nucleotide sequences in the sample specify the same CDR3. This chain connects TRBV5-1 to TRBJ2-5; D might be TRBD2 (7 bases). V was pared by 4 bases and J by 4 bases, with 11 bases between. The CDR3 consists of 13 residues. Germline loops: CDR1 SGHRS, CDR2 YFSETQ. The CDR3 spells CASSPGGRETQYF. CDR3 in DNA: TGCGCCAGCAGCCCGGGGGGCCGAGAGACCCAGTACTTC.

The V gene is TRBV5-1, the J gene TRBJ2-6; TRBD1 is a possible D gene (5 bases). V lost 0 bases and J lost 2, with 9 bases in between. From germline, CDR1 is SGHRS and CDR2 YFSETQ. The CDR3 consists of 16 residues. The DNA of the CDR3 is TGCGCCAGCAGCTTGGCCAGGGTACCTGGGGCCAACGTCCTGACTTTC. Protein sequence: CASSLARVPGANVLTF.

V usage is TRBV6-5 and J usage is TRBJ1-1; the match to TRBD1 covers 11 bases. CDR3 length: 16 residues. The J segment lost 8 bases and the V segment lost 0 bases, leaving 8 bases of the junction unmatched. Germline V gene lookup returns CDR1 MNHEY and CDR2 SVGAGI. CDR3 amino acids: CASSYSGQGAREEAFF. CDR3 nucleotide sequence: TGTGCCAGCAGTTACTCAGGACAGGGGGCGCGAGAAGAAGCTTTCTTT.

This chain connects TRBV19 to TRBJ2-5, with D possibly TRBD1 on 6 matching bases. With 5 bases removed from V and 2 bases from J, the gap between germline ends came to 21 bases. The CDR3 sequence is 17 residues long. Germline V lookup: CDR1 LNHDA, CDR2 SQIVND (reference sequence). The DNA for the CDR3 is TGTGCCAGTAGTTGGGTTTTTGGGACACTTAAGCAAGAGACCCAGTACTTC. This sequence encodes CASSWVFGTLKQETQYF.